These 21 T cell receptor beta chains came from one sample sequenced in a study of CD4 T cells in relation to SARS-CoV-2 and coronaviruses. Their antigens are not known. Profiling relied on immunoSEQ multiplex PCR, and the TCRdb table lists in-frame clones only, not all of them. Here the sample spans some 30,000 clones, 75% to 80% being singletons. Before the COVID-19 pandemic, during about 2011-2019, CD4+ T cells were taken from unexposed donors. CD4+ T cells were isolated from the cells after more than 8 days of culture. Sequenced material: CD4+ T cells from PBMCs, cultured in vitro. The receptors stem from a human donor in good health.

The V and J genes are TRBV9 and TRBJ2-1; D possibly uses TRBD1 or TRBD2 (6 bases each). The CDR3 length is 13 residues. From germline, CDR1 is SGDLS and CDR2 YYNGEE. The ends were cut back, 4 bases at V and 6 bases at J, with 11 bases in the middle. The CDR3 reads CASSRWGANEQFF. CDR3 bases: TGTGCCAGCAGCCGATGGGGGGCCAATGAGCAGTTCTTC.

V and J are TRBV19 and TRBJ2-5; no reliable D call. The CDR3 has 13 amino acids. The V and J ends lost 3 bases and 5 bases respectively, with 10 bases between them. From germline, CDR1 is LNHDA and CDR2 SQIVND (reference sequence). In DNA, the CDR3 is TGTGCCAGTAGTATGTTGGCCGGGGAGACCCAGTACTTC. Its translation: CASSMLAGETQYF. The full variable domain, with the rest looked up from reference TRBV19 and TRBJ2-5, is DGGITQSPKYLFRKEGQNVTLSCEQNLNHDAMYWYRQDPGQGLRLIYYSQIVNDFQKGDIAEGYSVSREKKESFPLTVTSAQKNPTAFYLCASSMLAGETQYFGPGTRLLVL.

V gene TRBV13 combines with J gene TRBJ1-2; 9 bases map to TRBD1. CDR1 is PRHDT and CDR2 is FYEKMQ in the germline V gene (reference sequence). With 4 bases clipped from V and 6 bases from J, the junction kept 6 bases outside the gene matches. This CDR3 spans 14 amino acids. CDR3 sequence: CASSSSGTGHGYTF. The DNA of the CDR3 is TGTGCCAGCAGCTCCTCCGGGACAGGGCATGGCTACACCTTC.

This chain connects TRBV12-5 to TRBJ1-3; D unclear. CDR1 is LGHNT, CDR2 FRNRAP, per germline. V was clipped by 8 bases and J by 4 bases, with 12 bases between them. The CDR3 runs 13 residues. CDR3 bases: TGTGCTAGTCGGGCAGGCGGGGGAAACACCATATATTTT. Protein: CASRAGGGNTIYF.

The rearrangement links TRBV5-1 to TRBJ2-7; 10 positions match TRBD1. This CDR3 is built from 16 residues. Germline CDR1 is SGHRS and CDR2 is YFSETQ. Trimming removed 1 base from V and 6 bases from J; junction bases left unmatched: 10. The CDR3 is CASSLLPETGGGEQYF. Written as DNA, the CDR3 is TGCGCCAGCAGCTTGCTCCCGGAGACAGGGGGCGGCGAGCAGTACTTC.

The V gene is TRBV6-5, the J gene TRBJ1-6, with D possibly TRBD1 on 5 matching bases. V was cut by 6 bases and J by 7 bases, with 7 bases left in between. The CDR3 is 12 residues long. Germline CDR1 is MNHEY and CDR2 is SVGAGI. CDR3 residues: CASSRGNSPLHF. Here the CDR3 DNA reads TGTGCCAGCAGCCGGGGCAATTCACCCCTCCACTTT.

V usage is TRBV7-8 and J usage is TRBJ2-5; 7 nucleotides match TRBD1. This CDR3 region has 14 residues. V trimming: 5 bases; J trimming: 7 bases; junction bases outside the gene matches: 10. The germline V gene has CDR1 SGHVS and CDR2 FQNEAQ. This CDR3 reads CASSGVQGMGTQYF. In nucleotides, the CDR3 is TGTGCCAGCAGCGGAGTACAGGGGATGGGGACCCAGTACTTC. Full variable domain (outside the CDR3, taken from reference TRBV7-8 and TRBJ2-5): GAGVSQSPRYKVAKRGQDVALRCDPISGHVSLFWYQQALGQGPEFLTYFQNEAQLDKSGLPSDRFFAERPEGSVSTLKIQRTQQEDSAVYLCASSGVQGMGTQYFGPGTRLLVL.

The gene calls are TRBV5-1 and TRBJ2-1; 7 positions agree with TRBD1. V was clipped by 4 bases and J by 0 bases; unmatched bases: 4. Germline V gene data show CDR1 as SGHRS and CDR2 as YFSETQ. CDR3 length: 15 amino acids. In DNA form, the CDR3 reads TGCGCCAGCAGCCGAGGGACAGTCTCCTACAATGAGCAGTTCTTC. Its protein is CASSRGTVSYNEQFF.

The V call is TRBV5-6, the J call TRBJ1-2; 9 bases map to TRBD1. The ends lost 4 bases at V and 0 bases at J; junction bases unmatched: 4. The CDR3 spans 15 residues. Germline CDR1 is SGHDT and CDR2 is YYEEEE. The CDR3 is CASSPGTGSNYGYTF. The CDR3 bases are TGTGCCAGCAGCCCAGGGACAGGGTCTAACTATGGCTACACCTTC.

This clone was seen only a few times. This CDR3 is also generated by other DNA sequences in the sample. The chain joins TRBV19 to TRBJ1-1; a weak D match, TRBD1 (5 bases). The CDR3 covers 14 residues. Trimming removed 3 bases from V and 1 base from J, with 9 bases in between. CDR1 and CDR2 (germline): LNHDA, SQIVND (reference sequence). CDR3 in amino acids: CASSIQGANTEAFF. Here the CDR3 DNA reads TGTGCCAGTAGTATTCAAGGGGCGAACACTGAAGCTTTCTTT. Complete variable domain (other parts from reference TRBV19 and TRBJ1-1): DGGITQSPKYLFRKEGQNVTLSCEQNLNHDAMYWYRQDPGQGLRLIYYSQIVNDFQKGDIAEGYSVSREKKESFPLTVTSAQKNPTAFYLCASSIQGANTEAFFGQGTRLTVV.

This clone was recorded a few times. The chain is built from TRBV4-3 and TRBJ2-1; 9 bases agree with TRBD2. In germline, CDR1 is LGHNA, CDR2 YSLEER. The CDR3 has 16 amino acids. The V gene end was trimmed by 1 base and the J gene end by 3 bases; junction bases not matched to a gene: 4. In nucleotides, the CDR3 is TGCGCCAGCAGCCAAGGAGCGGGGGGATTCTACAATGAGCAGTTCTTC. Its protein product is CASSQGAGGFYNEQFF.

This clone appeared a single time. The chain recombines TRBV6-6 with TRBJ1-1; D possibly corresponds to TRBD1 (5 bases). The CDR3 has 13 residues. Per the germline V gene, CDR1 is MNHNY and CDR2 is SVGAGI (reference sequence). Trimming took off 4 bases at V and 5 bases at J, with 11 bases between the two ends. CDR3 in DNA: TGTGCCAGCAGTTTGCAGCCAGGGACTGAAGCTTTCTTT. It yields the protein CASSLQPGTEAFF.

The rearrangement joins TRBV12-3 or TRBV12-4 to TRBJ1-2; 9 bases map to TRBD1. The length of the CDR3 is 13 residues. V lost 3 bases to trimming and J lost 8 bases; unmatched junction nucleotides: 4. CDR3 protein: CASSFRTGEGYTF. The DNA of the CDR3 is TGTGCCAGCAGTTTCAGGACAGGGGAGGGCTACACCTTC.

This clone was counted once. The J gene is TRBJ2-7, the V gene TRBV6-5; D gene unclear. This CDR3 has 13 residues. Trimming took 2 bases from V and 1 from J, leaving 6 bases between them. CDR1 is MNHEY and CDR2 is SVGAGI in the germline V gene. The CDR3 sequence is CASSYPISYEQYF. CDR3 nucleotide sequence: TGTGCCAGCAGTTACCCGATTTCCTACGAGCAGTACTTC.

This chain's CDR3 is CASSQGQEHGYTF. The CDR3 bases are TGCGCCAGCAGCCAAGGACAGGAGCATGGCTACACCTTC. The chain employs TRBV4-3 and TRBJ1-2; D perhaps matches TRBD1 (6 bases). Trimming removed 1 base at V and 6 bases at J, with 9 bases between. This CDR3 is built from 13 residues. Germline loops: CDR1 LGHNA, CDR2 YSLEER.

The chain links TRBV11-2 to TRBJ2-2; D might be TRBD1 or TRBD2, each matching 5 bases. The germline V gene encodes CDR1 SGHAT and CDR2 FQNNGV. V lost 5 bases to trimming and J lost 3 bases, with 10 bases between them. The CDR3 has 14 amino acids. The CDR3 nucleotides are TGTGCCAGCAGCACCGGGACCTACACCGGGGAGCTGTTTTTT. Amino acids: CASSTGTYTGELFF. The whole variable domain, remainder taken from reference TRBV11-2 and TRBJ2-2, is EAGVAQSPRYKIIEKRQSVAFWCNPISGHATLYWYQQILGQGPKLLIQFQNNGVVDDSQLPKDRFSAERLKGVDSTLKIQPAKLEDSAVYLCASSTGTYTGELFFGEGSRLTVL.

The genes are TRBV28 and TRBJ2-5; weak D call: TRBD1 (6 bases). V shed 8 bases and J shed 12 bases, with 16 bases lying between them. CDR1 is MDHEN, CDR2 SYDVKM, per germline. This CDR3 has 11 residues. The CDR3 DNA is TGTGCCAGCGGCCTAGGACAGCGTGAGTACTTC. It codes for CASGLGQREYF.

This chain joins TRBV9 and TRBJ2-7; maybe TRBD2 (6 bases). This CDR3 has 14 residues. V gave up 5 bases and J gave up 1 base, with 13 bases separating them. Germline V gives CDR1 SGDLS, CDR2 YYNGEE. The CDR3 protein is CASSRPGESYEQYF. CDR3 bases: TGTGCCAGCAGTCGCCCGGGGGAATCCTACGAGCAGTACTTC.

V usage is TRBV7-3 and J usage is TRBJ2-6; D is unclear. Germline-derived CDR1 and CDR2 are SGHTA and FQGTGA. The CDR3 extends over 16 amino acids. The V gene lost 3 bases and the J gene lost 0 bases, with 9 bases spanning the gap. The CDR3, as DNA: TGTGCCAGCAGCTTTTCACCCAGCTCTGGGGCCAACGTCCTGACTTTC. This gives the protein CASSFSPSSGANVLTF.

The genes are TRBV5-1 and TRBJ2-5; 9 nucleotides line up with TRBD2. The CDR3 has 15 amino acids. The V segment lost 4 bases and the J segment 4 bases; nucleotides outside the gene matches: 8. Germline loops: CDR1 SGHRS, CDR2 YFSETQ. The CDR3 region is CASSPDNSGGETQYF. The CDR3 bases are TGCGCCAGCAGCCCTGATAATAGCGGGGGAGAGACCCAGTACTTC.

This chain connects TRBV12-3 or TRBV12-4 to TRBJ1-3, with a possible D match to TRBD1 (5 bases). The CDR3 spans 13 residues. Between the trimmed V and J ends, which lost 6 bases and 0 bases, there was a span of 6 bases. CDR3 DNA: TGTGCCAGCAGGGGGGTCTCTGGAAACACCATATATTTT. Residues: CASRGVSGNTIYF.